This T cell receptor beta chain was recorded in a study of cytomegalovirus exposure and HLA in healthy donors. This clone was seen more than once but under ten times. Amplification used 60 Vbeta primers and 13 Jbeta primers. Measured with immunoSEQ multiplex PCR; TCRdb has only the in-frame clones, and not every one. The table includes about 98,000 clones, about three quarters detected once. Trimming removed 0 bases from V and 5 bases from J; junction bases left unmatched: 7. Germline lookup yields CDR1 MGHRA and CDR2 YSYEKL. The CDR3 has 16 residues. The chain couples TRBV4-1 to TRBJ1-5; 7 bases are a match to TRBD1. Sequenced sample: PBMCs. This receptor was taken from a man aged 55 to 69 in good health and CMV-seropositive. The CDR3 region is CASSQDRDSGYQPQHF. In nucleotides, the CDR3 is TGCGCCAGCAGCCAAGATCGGGACAGTGGTTATCAGCCCCAGCATTTT.